One and the same sample provided the 18 T cell receptor beta chains below, sequenced in a study of shared clonotypes between healthy human individuals. The protocol was immunoSEQ multiplex PCR, while the TCRdb copy is restricted to in-frame clones and leaves out a portion. Of about 2.2 million clones detected, 93% appear once; the ten largest clones hold about 1.7%. CD45RO-negative CD8 cells positively selected for CCR7 made up the naive population, which excluded terminally differentiated effector memory CD45RA+ cells. The sample consisted of naive CD8+ T cells from PBMCs. These receptors were obtained from a man between 18 and 35 years old in good health. Some clones in this sample may be carry-over from other donors' samples.

A remark on this clone: The sample has other DNA sequences that encode this CDR3 too. The chain carries TRBV28 and TRBJ2-7, with unresolved D. The germline V gene encodes CDR1 MDHEN and CDR2 SYDVKM. Trimming left V 5 bases short and J 4 bases short, with 6 bases between. The CDR3 sequence is 11 residues long. For the CDR3, the DNA is TGTGCCAGCAGTCATAATTACGAGCAGTACTTC. Translation gives CASSHNYEQYF. The complete variable domain, with remaining parts taken from reference TRBV28 and TRBJ2-7, reads DVKVTQSSRYLVKRTGEKVFLECVQDMDHENMFWYRQDPGLGLRLIYFSYDVKMKEKGDIPEGYSVSREKKERFSLILESASTNQTSMYLCASSHNYEQYFGPGTRLTVT.

The chain has TRBV7-2 and TRBJ2-2; perhaps TRBD2 as D (5 bases). The CDR3 covers 15 residues. Trimming left V 4 bases short and J 7 bases short, with 16 bases between. The germline V gene encodes CDR1 SGHTA and CDR2 FQGNSA. The CDR3 nucleotides read TGTGCCAGCAGCTGGACTTCTGGAGGTCACGGGGAGCTGTTTTTT. Protein product: CASSWTSGGHGELFF.

CDR3 protein: CAWTSGSPYEQYF. CDR3 nucleotides: TGTGCCTGGACGTCAGGGTCCCCCTACGAGCAGTACTTC. The chain couples TRBV30 to TRBJ2-7, with D perhaps matching TRBD1 (5 bases). The length of the CDR3 is 13 residues. CDR1 and CDR2 (germline): GTSNPN, SVGIG (reference sequence). Between the trimmed V and J ends, which lost 4 bases and 2 bases, there was a span of 12 bases.

The rearrangement uses TRBV19 and TRBJ2-3; TRBD1 might be the D (5 bases). The CDR3 sequence is 15 residues long. Looked up from germline, CDR1 is LNHDA and CDR2 is SQIVND (reference sequence). V lost 3 bases and J 4 bases, leaving 14 bases between the germline ends. The CDR3 sequence: CASSMTRVVPDTQYF. The CDR3 DNA follows: TGTGCCAGTAGTATGACCAGGGTGGTCCCAGATACGCAGTATTTT.

This clone occurred once. V is TRBV11-2 and J is TRBJ2-3; tentative D call: TRBD1 (5 bases). Germline assignment: CDR1 SGHAT and CDR2 FQNNGV. Trimming cost V 7 bases and J 1 base, with 18 bases left between them. This CDR3 has 16 residues. CDR3 nucleotide sequence: TGTGCCAGCACCTTTCTTCAGGGTTTTGGCACAGATACGCAGTATTTT. It translates to CASTFLQGFGTDTQYF.

J is TRBJ1-3 and V is TRBV4-3; D remains unclear. Germline loops: CDR1 LGHNA, CDR2 YSLEER. This CDR3 spans 18 amino acids. V was clipped by 3 bases and J by 0 bases, with 18 bases between them. CDR3 amino acids: CASSQTLVEAYSGNTIYF. The CDR3, as DNA: TGCGCCAGCAGCCAGACATTGGTGGAGGCTTACTCTGGAAACACCATATATTTT.

This chain uses TRBV7-2 with TRBJ1-2, with no clear D. The ends were cut back, 3 bases at V and 2 bases at J, with 10 bases in the middle. This CDR3 is 14 amino acids long. Germline V gives CDR1 SGHTA, CDR2 FQGNSA. CDR3 loop: CASSFPRPNYGYTF. Written as DNA, the CDR3 is TGTGCCAGCAGCTTTCCCAGACCCAACTATGGCTACACCTTC.

This sequence joins TRBV19 and TRBJ1-5; no firm D call. Germline assignment: CDR1 LNHDA and CDR2 SQIVND (reference sequence). V shed 7 bases and J shed 2 bases, with 9 bases lying between them. CDR3 size: 13 residues. CDR3 in DNA: TGTGCCAGTAAAGGCAAACGCAATCAGCCCCAGCATTTT. Translated, it gives CASKGKRNQPQHF.

This rearrangement joins TRBV29-1 to TRBJ2-1; 7 bases fit TRBD1. This CDR3 has 16 residues. In germline, CDR1 is SQVTM, CDR2 ANQGSEA. V lost 0 bases, J lost 4 bases, and 9 bases stayed unmatched. DNA of the CDR3: TGCAGCGTTGAAGATCTATGGGACAGCAAATACAATGAGCAGTTCTTC. The encoded protein is CSVEDLWDSKYNEQFF.

The rearrangement joins TRBV9 to TRBJ2-3, with 8 bases matching TRBD2. This CDR3 has 16 amino acids. With V trimmed by 0 bases and J by 6 bases, 9 bases remained unmatched. Germline lookup yields CDR1 SGDLS and CDR2 YYNGEE. The CDR3 nucleotides are TGTGCCAGCAGCGTAGTTACGGGAGGGCCATGGGATACGCAGTATTTT. Translation: CASSVVTGGPWDTQYF.

The rearrangement joins TRBV11-2 to TRBJ2-1, with 10 bases fitting TRBD2. The CDR3 has 17 amino acids. Trimming cost V 5 bases and J 4 bases; bases outside gene matches: 11. Germline V lookup: CDR1 SGHAT, CDR2 FQNNGV. The CDR3 is CASSPGVSSGGYNEQFF. The CDR3 DNA reads as TGTGCCAGCAGCCCAGGGGTTTCTAGCGGGGGTTACAATGAGCAGTTCTTC.

V is TRBV5-8 and J is TRBJ2-7, with a possible D match to TRBD2 (6 bases). The germline V gene has CDR1 SGHTS and CDR2 YDEGEE. V lost 1 base, J lost 6 bases, and 17 bases lay in between. This CDR3 region has 15 residues. The CDR3 DNA follows: TGTGCCAGCAGCTTGTGGGGGGACCCTCGAGCCGAGCAGTACTTC. Its protein product is CASSLWGDPRAEQYF.

This clone was recorded once. The chain has TRBV28 and TRBJ1-5, with a tentative D call TRBD1 (6 bases). There are 14 residues in the CDR3. Germline loops: CDR1 MDHEN, CDR2 SYDVKM. V lost 7 bases and J 4 bases, leaving 14 bases between the germline ends. CDR3 in DNA: TGTGCCAGCAAACCGGACAGATTTAATCAGCCCCAGCATTTT. Protein sequence: CASKPDRFNQPQHF.

This chain uses TRBV30 with TRBJ1-2, with D perhaps matching TRBD1 (5 bases). This CDR3 contains 13 residues. Germline CDR1 GTSNPN, CDR2 SVGIG (reference sequence). V was trimmed by 5 bases and J by 7 bases, leaving 17 bases between them. The CDR3 sequence: CAWFGTNWTGYTF. In DNA, the CDR3 is TGTGCCTGGTTCGGGACTAACTGGACTGGCTACACCTTC.

The chain links TRBV14 to TRBJ2-2; D remains unclear. Germline loops: CDR1 SGHDN, CDR2 FVKESK. The CDR3 is 15 residues long. Trimming pared 5 bases from V and 0 bases from J, leaving 10 bases between. The CDR3 loop is CASSKEIPNTGELFF. In nucleotides, the CDR3 is TGTGCCAGCAGCAAGGAGATTCCGAACACCGGGGAGCTGTTTTTT.

V and J are TRBV27 and TRBJ2-5; 8 nucleotides match TRBD2. Germline assignment: CDR1 MNHEY and CDR2 SMNVEV (reference sequence). V lost 3 bases to trimming and J lost 3 bases; unmatched junction nucleotides: 9. The CDR3 length is 16 residues. This CDR3 reads CASSFFPPAGEETQYF. CDR3 DNA: TGTGCCAGCAGTTTTTTTCCACCAGCGGGAGAAGAGACCCAGTACTTC.

This chain uses TRBV5-6 with TRBJ2-1, with 9 positions matching TRBD2. The CDR3 is 17 amino acids. Germline values: CDR1 SGHDT, CDR2 YYEEEE. Unmatched junction bases numbered 11, after V lost 7 bases and J lost 0 bases. The CDR3 DNA is TGTGCCAGCGCTCGTGGGCTAGCGGGATACTCCTACAATGAGCAGTTCTTC. This sequence encodes CASARGLAGYSYNEQFF.

This clone was recorded only once. The chain carries TRBV27 and TRBJ2-2; D may be TRBD1 or TRBD2 (5 bases each). The CDR3 loop spans 15 amino acids. The V end was cut by 2 bases, the J end by 4 bases, with 11 bases between. Germline loops: CDR1 MNHEY, CDR2 SMNVEV (reference sequence). As DNA, the CDR3 is TGTGCCAGCAGTTTAATCCCCGGGACCACCGGGGAGCTGTTTTTT. Protein product: CASSLIPGTTGELFF.